This TCR beta chain was retrieved from a study of blood T cell repertoires in COVID-19. For the study at large: COVID-19 samples from acute and convalescent phases originated in the United States, Italy and Spain. PBMCs, B-cell-depleted T cells, or T cells provided the cDNA or gDNA that made up the material.

In the source study's methods: Nucleated cell counts were estimated from reference gene primer amplification. Clones were sequenced by immunoSEQ multiplex PCR, and TCRdb holds only the in-frame ones, with some missing. For V, J and clone size, that table is used; D and trimming come from the DNA. The table has 150,000 to 200,000 clones, 79% seen once; the top ten hold approximately 15%. This receptor was identified in a man aged 60 to 69 with active or convalescent COVID-19. Sequencing input: peripheral blood.

The CDR3 here is CASSLGTGINEKLFF. CDR3 bases: TGCGCCAGCAGTTTAGGGACAGGCATTAATGAAAAACTGTTTTTT. This rearrangement joins TRBV4-3 to TRBJ1-4; 8 positions agree with TRBD1. Per the germline V gene, CDR1 is LGHNA and CDR2 is YSLEER. The J segment lost 4 bases and the V segment lost 6 bases, leaving 7 bases of the junction unmatched. The CDR3 covers 15 residues.